A single sample is the source of the 11 T cell receptor beta chains below, sequenced in a study of T cells after yellow fever vaccination. TCRdb re-called the 5' RACE reads with MiXCR, one entry per CDR3 protein. This repertoire shows hundreds of thousands of distinct CDR3 sequences, around 3.6% found once; its top ten account for 20% to 25%. Specimen: PBMCs, collected on the day of the yellow fever booster vaccination. The receptors here all came from a man younger than 30 who received the YFV17D yellow fever vaccine.

This chain connects TRBV3-1 to TRBJ2-5; a possible D gene is TRBD2 (5 bases). V lost 1 base and J lost 1, with 10 bases in between. CDR1 is LGHDT and CDR2 is YNNKEL in the germline V gene (reference sequence). CDR3 length equals 15 residues. CDR3 DNA: TGTGCCAGCAGCCAAGGTTGGAGGCCCCAAGAGACCCAGTACTTC. Its translation is CASSQGWRPQETQYF.

This clonotype was observed at least ten times. The chain recombines TRBV6-6 with TRBJ2-7; possible D gene TRBD1, 6 bases. The CDR3 has 15 residues. In germline, CDR1 is MNHNY, CDR2 SVGAGI (reference sequence). With 0 bases removed from V and 0 bases from J, the gap between germline ends came to 9 bases. The DNA of the CDR3 is TGTGCCAGCAGTTACTCGACACAGGGCTCCTACGAGCAGTACTTC. Amino acids: CASSYSTQGSYEQYF.

This clonotype was detected ten times or more. The chain couples TRBV21-1 to TRBJ2-3; the table's D call, TRBD2, has no DNA check behind it. TRBV21-1 is designated a pseudogene. CDR3 size: 14 residues. The CDR3 DNA reads as TGTGCCAGCAGCAACCAGCGGGTCACAGATACGCAGTATTTT. It yields the protein CASSNQRVTDTQYF.

This chain links TRBV12-3 or TRBV12-4 with TRBJ2-3, with TRBD1 identical over 8 bases. The CDR3 consists of 17 residues. V shed 4 bases, J shed 3 bases, and the junction held 12 bases outside the gene matches. CDR3 sequence reads: CASSSAGGVFRTDTQYF. In DNA form, the CDR3 reads TGTGCCAGCAGTTCCGCAGGGGGCGTATTTCGTACAGATACGCAGTATTTT.

This clonotype showed up just a few times. V gene TRBV4-3 combines with J gene TRBJ1-2; D might be TRBD1 (5 bases). Trimming removed 0 bases from V and 4 bases from J, with 12 bases in between. Germline V gene lookup returns CDR1 LGHNA and CDR2 YSLEER. This CDR3 has 15 residues. The CDR3 DNA reads TGCGCCAGCAGCCAAGATCCCCAGGGAATCTATGGCTACACCTTC. This sequence encodes CASSQDPQGIYGYTF.

This clonotype was recorded at least ten times. CDR3 in DNA: TGCGCCAGCAGCTTGGGCGGCGAGCGGCACAATGAGCAGTTCTTC. This codes for CASSLGGERHNEQFF. This chain connects TRBV5-1 to TRBJ2-1, with D possibly matching TRBD2 (5 bases). The V end was cut by 0 bases, the J end by 5 bases, with 12 bases between. CDR3 length: 15 residues. Germline V gene data show CDR1 as SGHRS and CDR2 as YFSETQ.

This clonotype was counted many times. The rearrangement uses TRBV7-9 and TRBJ2-3, with TRBD1 matching 8 bases. The germline gives CDR1 SEHNR, CDR2 FQNEAQ (reference sequence). V dropped 1 base and J dropped 0; count of bases not matched to a gene: 3. This CDR3 spans 16 amino acids. The DNA for the CDR3 is TGTGCCAGCAGCTTAGGTTGGGACAGGAGCACAGATACGCAGTATTTT. It encodes CASSLGWDRSTDTQYF.

V is TRBV7-9 and J is TRBJ2-5; 13 bases are shared with TRBD2. CDR3 size: 17 residues. Germline V CDR1 and CDR2: SEHNR, FQNEAQ (reference sequence). Trimming took 4 bases from V and 2 from J; bases not matched to a gene: 7. CDR3 region: CASSSHRTSGGQETQYF. The CDR3 DNA follows: TGTGCCAGCAGCTCACACCGGACTAGCGGGGGACAAGAGACCCAGTACTTC.

This clonotype was seen many times. The CDR3 spells CASSLGSGQNTEAFF. The DNA for the CDR3 is TGCGCCAGCAGCTTGGGATCCGGACAGAACACTGAAGCTTTCTTT. This sequence joins TRBV5-1 and TRBJ1-1, with TRBD1 as a possible D gene (5 bases). This CDR3 is 15 amino acids long. Germline V gives CDR1 SGHRS, CDR2 YFSETQ. Between the trimmed V and J ends, which lost 0 bases and 1 base, there was a span of 10 bases.

This clonotype was picked up a small number of times. The chain joins TRBV7-6 to TRBJ1-1; 7 bases are shared with TRBD1. Germline V CDR1 and CDR2: SGHVS, FNYEAQ. This CDR3 contains 15 residues. V lost 7 bases, J lost 3 bases, and 11 bases stayed unmatched. CDR3 loop: CASNHLTGPHTEAFF. Written as DNA, the CDR3 is TGTGCCAGCAACCACCTGACAGGGCCGCACACTGAAGCTTTCTTT. The whole variable domain, filled in from reference TRBV7-6 and TRBJ1-1, reads GAGVSQSPRYKVTKRGQDVALRCDPISGHVSLYWYRQALGQGPEFLTYFNYEAQQDKSGLPNDRFSAERPEGSISTLTIQRTEQRDSAMYRCASNHLTGPHTEAFFGQGTRLTVV.

Only a few counts were recorded for this clonotype. V and J are TRBV6-1 and TRBJ2-7; no firm D call. Trimming took 5 bases from V and 2 from J, leaving 13 bases between them. Germline loops: CDR1 MNHNS, CDR2 SASEGT. The CDR3 has 14 residues. CDR3 in DNA: TGTGCCAGCAGTTATGACCGGGTCGCCTACGAGCAGTACGTC. Protein product: CASSYDRVAYEQYV.